The rows below give T cell receptor beta chains drawn from one sample of a study of beta chain features in type 1 diabetes. Assay: immunoSEQ multiplex PCR; the TCRdb copy retains only in-frame clones and omits some. The repertoire holds 600,000 to 700,000 clones, 10% to 15% seen once, with 0.022% in the top ten. The material sequenced was naive CD4+ T cells from blood. The receptors here all came from a man in his late teens or twenties with type 1 diabetes. The CDR3 runs from the conserved cysteine through the conserved F or W. The D gene is left open where the match is weak. Clone size is stated in some rows and not others, as once, few, many or a class when expanded.

>TRBJ2-2|.|TRBV9|few
TGTGCCAGCAGCCCGTGGGGATCCGGGGAGCTGTTTTTT
CASSPWGSGELFF
>TRBJ1-1|.|TRBV6-5|.
TGTGCCAGCAGTTATGAAGGGGGGTCTGAAGCTTTCTTT
CASSYEGGSEAFF
>TRBJ2-6|.|TRBV5-1|.
TGCGCCAGCAGCTTGGTCGCGCACTCTGGGGCCAACGTCCTGACTTTC
CASSLVAHSGANVLTF
>TRBJ1-5|.|TRBV18|few
TGTGCCAGCTCACCCGCAGGGAGGAACGACAATCAGCCCCAGCATTTT
CASSPAGRNDNQPQHF
>TRBJ2-7|.|TRBV28|.
TGTGCCAGCAGTTCCTCTGGGGGGATGACCTACGAGCAGTACTTC
CASSSSGGMTYEQYF
>TRBJ1-1|.|TRBV30|.
TGTGCCTGCCCCTCCCGAGAGAACACTGAAGCTTTCTTT
CACPSRENTEAFF
>TRBJ1-1|.|TRBV30|few
TGTGCCTGGAGTCCCCAGAACACTGAAGCTTTCTTT
CAWSPQNTEAFF
>TRBJ2-4|.|TRBV10-3|.
TGTGCCATCAGTGAGTCCGGGCATGAAAACATTCAGTACTTC
CAISESGHENIQYF
>TRBJ1-1|.|TRBV10-3|few
TGTGCCATCAGTAGGACGGGGAACACTGAAGCTTTCTTT
CAISRTGNTEAFF
>TRBJ1-1|.|TRBV7-9|few
TGTGCCAGCAGCTTAGAAGGGGAGAACACTGAAGCTTTCTTT
CASSLEGENTEAFF
>TRBJ1-2|.|TRBV6-5|few
TGTGCCACCGTGGGGGCCGAGGGCTATGGCTACACCTTC
CATVGAEGYGYTF
>TRBJ2-3|TRBD1|TRBV29-1|.
TGCAGCGTCACCGGACAGGGGATCGCAGATACGCAGTATTTT
CSVTGQGIADTQYF
>TRBJ1-2|.|TRBV30|.
TGTGCCTGGAGTGTGCCCGGGCTGGGCTATGGCTACACCTTC
CAWSVPGLGYGYTF